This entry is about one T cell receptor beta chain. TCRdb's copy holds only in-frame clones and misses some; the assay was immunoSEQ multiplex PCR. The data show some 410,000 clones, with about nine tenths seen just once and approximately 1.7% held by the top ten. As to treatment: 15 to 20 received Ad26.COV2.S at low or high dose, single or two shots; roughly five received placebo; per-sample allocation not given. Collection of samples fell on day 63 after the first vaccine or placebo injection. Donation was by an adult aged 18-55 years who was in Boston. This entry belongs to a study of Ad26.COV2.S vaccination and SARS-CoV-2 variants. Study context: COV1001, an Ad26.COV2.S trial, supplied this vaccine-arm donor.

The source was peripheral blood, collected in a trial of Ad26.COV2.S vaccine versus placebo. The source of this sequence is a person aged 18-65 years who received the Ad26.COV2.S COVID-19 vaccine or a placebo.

CDR3 sequence reads: CASSLAQGNGYTF. The CDR3 region has the DNA TGTGCCAGCAGCTTGGCTCAGGGTAATGGCTACACCTTC. The genes are TRBV5-5 and TRBJ1-2; weak D call: TRBD1 (5 bases). The CDR3 runs 13 residues. Trimming pared 0 bases from V and 6 bases from J, leaving 9 bases between. In germline, CDR1 is SGHKS, CDR2 YYEKEE (reference sequence). Filled out from reference TRBV5-5 and TRBJ1-2, the complete variable domain reads DAGVTQSPTHLIKTRGQQVTLRCSPISGHKSVSWYQQVLGQGPQFIFQYYEKEERGRGNFPDRFSARQFPNYSSELNVNALLLGDSALYLCASSLAQGNGYTFGSGTRLTVV.